This TCR beta chain derives from a study of T cells in Graves' hyperthyroidism and ophthalmopathy. Regarding the study as a whole: Researchers report that a 13 V-J model separated ophthalmopathy from stable hyperthyroidism. Blood also showed most of the thyroid clonotypes that were expanded above 0.001.

Diagnoses were made from clinical symptoms, serum measures (thyroxine and TRAb), thyroid ultrasound and orbital computed tomography. The PBMCs had their origin in roughly 9.8 ml of fresh peripheral blood. A word on this clonotype: Its cognate antigen is unknown.

From RNA transcripts, TCR beta CDR3 regions were amplified. A set of HTBI primers served as the primers for a first-round RT-PCR of the TCR CDR3. TCRdb redid the calling of the multiplex PCR reads with MiXCR, one entry per CDR3 protein. This table has around 300,000 distinct CDR3 sequences, roughly 19% appearing once. From germline, CDR1 is KGHDR and CDR2 SFDVKD. The J segment lost 7 bases and the V segment lost 2 bases, leaving 11 bases of the junction unmatched. The CDR3 totals 17 residues. This TCR was recovered from a man aged 50 or older with Graves' ophthalmopathy. Specimen: blood. The V gene is TRBV24-1, the J gene TRBJ2-1, with 9 bases identical to TRBD2. The DNA of the CDR3 is TGTGCCACCAGTGATTCGAGTAGCGGGAGTATTTGGAATGAGCAGTTCTTC. This sequence encodes CATSDSSSGSIWNEQFF.